The sample holds a few counts of the clone carrying this T cell receptor (beta chain). Described time point: patch test 1, 2 weeks after DPC sensitization. Indicated treatment: therapeutic diphenylcyclopropenone sensitization with weekly scalp DPC. The data are from a study of human T cells and chemical hapten exposure. V was clipped by 6 bases and J by 2 bases; unmatched bases: 3. The germline V gene has CDR1 SQVTM and CDR2 ANQGSEA. CDR3 length: 14 amino acids. TCRdb recomputed calls from the RACE reads with MiXCR, one row per CDR3 protein. The sample yields some 200,000 distinct CDR3 sequences, 20% to 25% seen once.

This chain links TRBV29-1 with TRBJ2-3; 12 nucleotides match TRBD1. The material sequenced was whole blood, taken in connection with sensitization to the hapten diphenylcyclopropenone (DPC). This receptor was taken from a woman between 50 and 59 years old with alopecia areata. Some clones in this sample may be carry-over from other donors' samples. CDR3 in DNA: TGCAGCGTGGGACAGGGGGCCCTCACAGATACGCAGTATTTT. It codes for CSVGQGALTDTQYF.